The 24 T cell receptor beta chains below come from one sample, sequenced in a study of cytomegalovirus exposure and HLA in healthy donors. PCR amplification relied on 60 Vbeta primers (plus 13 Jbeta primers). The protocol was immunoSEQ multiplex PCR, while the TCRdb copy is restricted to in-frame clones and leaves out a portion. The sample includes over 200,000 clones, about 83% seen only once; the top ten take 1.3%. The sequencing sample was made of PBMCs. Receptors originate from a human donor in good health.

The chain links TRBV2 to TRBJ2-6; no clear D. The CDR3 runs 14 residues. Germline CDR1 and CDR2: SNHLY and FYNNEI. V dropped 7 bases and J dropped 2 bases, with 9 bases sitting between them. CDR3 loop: CASTYAPGANVLTF. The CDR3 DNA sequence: TGTGCCAGCACCTATGCACCTGGGGCCAACGTCCTGACTTTC.

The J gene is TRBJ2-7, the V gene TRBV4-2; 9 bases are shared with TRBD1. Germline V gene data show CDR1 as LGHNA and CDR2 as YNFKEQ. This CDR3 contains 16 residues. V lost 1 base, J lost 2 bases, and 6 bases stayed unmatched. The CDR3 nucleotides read TGTGCCAGCAGCCAAGTTCAGGGACAGGGACCCTACGAGCAGTACTTC. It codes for CASSQVQGQGPYEQYF.

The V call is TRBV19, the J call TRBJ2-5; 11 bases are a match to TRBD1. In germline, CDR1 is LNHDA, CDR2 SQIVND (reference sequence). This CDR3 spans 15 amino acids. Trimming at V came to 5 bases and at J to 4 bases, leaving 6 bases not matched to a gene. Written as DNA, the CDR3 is TGTGCCAGTAGTCCGGGGGACAGGGGGAGAGAGACCCAGTACTTC. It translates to CASSPGDRGRETQYF.

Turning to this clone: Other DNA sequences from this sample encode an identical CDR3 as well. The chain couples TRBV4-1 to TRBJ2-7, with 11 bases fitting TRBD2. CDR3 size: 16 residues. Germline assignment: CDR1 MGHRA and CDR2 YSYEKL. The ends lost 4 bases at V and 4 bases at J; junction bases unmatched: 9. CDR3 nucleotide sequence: TGCGCCAGCAGCCTAGGCGGGGCTAGCGGGAGGTACGAGCAGTACTTC. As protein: CASSLGGASGRYEQYF.

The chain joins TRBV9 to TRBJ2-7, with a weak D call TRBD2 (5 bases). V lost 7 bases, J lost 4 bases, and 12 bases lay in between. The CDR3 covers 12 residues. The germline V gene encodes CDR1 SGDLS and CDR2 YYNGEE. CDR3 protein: CASGRTGYEQYF. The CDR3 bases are TGTGCCAGCGGACGCACGGGGTACGAGCAGTACTTC.

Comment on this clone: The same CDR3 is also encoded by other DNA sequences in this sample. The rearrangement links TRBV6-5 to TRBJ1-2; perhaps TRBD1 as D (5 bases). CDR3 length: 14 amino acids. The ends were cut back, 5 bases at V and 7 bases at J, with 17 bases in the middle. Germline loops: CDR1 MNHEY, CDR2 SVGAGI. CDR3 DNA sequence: TGTGCCAGCAGTCCCGGGACGGGGGGTCGTGGCTACACCTTC. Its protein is CASSPGTGGRGYTF.

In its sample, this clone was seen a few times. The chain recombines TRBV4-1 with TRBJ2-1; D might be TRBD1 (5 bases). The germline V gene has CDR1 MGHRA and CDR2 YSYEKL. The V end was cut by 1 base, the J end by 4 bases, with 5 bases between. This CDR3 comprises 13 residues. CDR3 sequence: CASSQGQYNEQFF. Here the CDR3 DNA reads TGCGCCAGCAGCCAAGGACAGTACAATGAGCAGTTCTTC.

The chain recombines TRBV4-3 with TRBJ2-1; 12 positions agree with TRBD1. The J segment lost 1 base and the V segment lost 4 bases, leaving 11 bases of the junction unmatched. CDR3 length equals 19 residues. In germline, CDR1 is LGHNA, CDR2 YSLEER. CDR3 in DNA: TGCGCCAGCAGCCCCCGAGGGACAGGGGGCGGTAGGTCCTACAATGAGCAGTTCTTC. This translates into CASSPRGTGGGRSYNEQFF.

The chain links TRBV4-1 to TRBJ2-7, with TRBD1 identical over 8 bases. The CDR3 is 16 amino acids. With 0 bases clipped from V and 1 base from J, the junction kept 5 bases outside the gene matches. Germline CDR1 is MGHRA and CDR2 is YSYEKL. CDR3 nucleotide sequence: TGCGCCAGCAGCCAAGATCCCACAGGGGGTTCCTACGAGCAGTACTTC. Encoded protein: CASSQDPTGGSYEQYF.

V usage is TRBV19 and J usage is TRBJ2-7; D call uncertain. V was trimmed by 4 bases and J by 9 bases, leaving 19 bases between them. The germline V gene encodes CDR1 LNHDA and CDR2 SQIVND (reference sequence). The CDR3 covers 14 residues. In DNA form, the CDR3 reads TGTGCCAGTAGTAGAGACACAGTACTTACGAGGCAGTACTTC. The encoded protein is CASSRDTVLTRQYF.

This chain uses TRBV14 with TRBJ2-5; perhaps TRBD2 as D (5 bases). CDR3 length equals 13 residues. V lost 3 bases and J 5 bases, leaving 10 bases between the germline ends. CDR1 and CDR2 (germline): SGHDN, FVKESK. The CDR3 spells CASSHRGSETQYF. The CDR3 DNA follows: TGTGCCAGCAGCCACCGGGGTTCCGAGACCCAGTACTTC.

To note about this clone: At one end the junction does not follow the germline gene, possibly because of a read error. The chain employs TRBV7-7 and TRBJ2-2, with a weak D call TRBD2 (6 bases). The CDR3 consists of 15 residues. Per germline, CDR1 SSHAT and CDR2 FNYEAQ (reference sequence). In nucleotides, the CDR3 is TGTGCTAGCAGTCCCAACGGGGGTAACACCGGGGAGCTGTTTTTT. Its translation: CASSPNGGNTGELFF.

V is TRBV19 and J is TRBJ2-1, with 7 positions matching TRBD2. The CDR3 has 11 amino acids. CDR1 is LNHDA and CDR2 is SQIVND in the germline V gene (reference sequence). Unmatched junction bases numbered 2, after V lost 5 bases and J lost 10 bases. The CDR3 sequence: CASSSSGEQFF. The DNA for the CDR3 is TGTGCCAGTAGTTCTAGCGGCGAGCAGTTCTTC.

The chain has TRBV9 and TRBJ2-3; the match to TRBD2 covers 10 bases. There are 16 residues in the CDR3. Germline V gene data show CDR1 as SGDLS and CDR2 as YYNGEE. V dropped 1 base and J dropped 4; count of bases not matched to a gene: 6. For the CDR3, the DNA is TGTGCCAGCAGCGTATTGGTAGCGGGAGGCGCAGATACGCAGTATTTT. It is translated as CASSVLVAGGADTQYF.

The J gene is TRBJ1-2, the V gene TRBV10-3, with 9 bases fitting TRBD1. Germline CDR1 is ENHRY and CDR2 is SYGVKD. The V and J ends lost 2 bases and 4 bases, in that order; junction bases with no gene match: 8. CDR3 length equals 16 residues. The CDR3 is CAISERPGQGVYGYTF. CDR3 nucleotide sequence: TGTGCCATCAGTGAGAGACCGGGACAGGGAGTCTATGGCTACACCTTC.

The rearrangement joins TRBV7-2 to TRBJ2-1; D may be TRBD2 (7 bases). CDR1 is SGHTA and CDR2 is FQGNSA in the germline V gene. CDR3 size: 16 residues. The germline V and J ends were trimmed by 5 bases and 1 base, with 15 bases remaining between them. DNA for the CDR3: TGTGCCAGCAGCCTCCGTGGGAGGGGGTCCTACAATGAGCAGTTCTTC. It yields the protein CASSLRGRGSYNEQFF.

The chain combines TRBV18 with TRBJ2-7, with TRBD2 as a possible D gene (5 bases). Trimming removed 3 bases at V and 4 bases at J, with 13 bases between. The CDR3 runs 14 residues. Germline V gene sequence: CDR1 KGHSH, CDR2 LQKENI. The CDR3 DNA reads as TGTGCCAGCTCACCGAGGGAATCCCCTTACGAGCAGTACTTC. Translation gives CASSPRESPYEQYF.

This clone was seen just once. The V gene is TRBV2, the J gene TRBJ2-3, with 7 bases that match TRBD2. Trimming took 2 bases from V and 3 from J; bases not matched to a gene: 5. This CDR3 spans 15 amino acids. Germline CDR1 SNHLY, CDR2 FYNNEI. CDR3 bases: TGTGCCAGCAGTGAAAGACTAGCCGGGACAGATACGCAGTATTTT. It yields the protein CASSERLAGTDTQYF.

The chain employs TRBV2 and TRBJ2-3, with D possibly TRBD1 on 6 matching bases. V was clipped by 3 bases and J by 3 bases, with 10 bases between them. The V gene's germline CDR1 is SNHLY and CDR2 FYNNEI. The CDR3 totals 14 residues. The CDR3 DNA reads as TGTGCCAGCAGTGAGGCCAGGGGTACAGATACGCAGTATTTT. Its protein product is CASSEARGTDTQYF.

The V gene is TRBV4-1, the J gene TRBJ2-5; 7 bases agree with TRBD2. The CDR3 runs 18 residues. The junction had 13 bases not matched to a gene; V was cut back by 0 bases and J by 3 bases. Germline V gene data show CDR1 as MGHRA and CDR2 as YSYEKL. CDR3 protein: CASSQDRARLAEKETQYF. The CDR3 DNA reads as TGCGCCAGCAGCCAAGATCGGGCACGGCTAGCGGAAAAAGAGACCCAGTACTTC.

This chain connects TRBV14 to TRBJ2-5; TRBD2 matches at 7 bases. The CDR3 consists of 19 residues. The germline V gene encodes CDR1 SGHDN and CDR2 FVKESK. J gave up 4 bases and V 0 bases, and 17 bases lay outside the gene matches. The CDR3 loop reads CASSQEDEFSGMVVETQYF. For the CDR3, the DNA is TGTGCCAGCAGCCAAGAGGACGAGTTCAGCGGGATGGTGGTAGAGACCCAGTACTTC.

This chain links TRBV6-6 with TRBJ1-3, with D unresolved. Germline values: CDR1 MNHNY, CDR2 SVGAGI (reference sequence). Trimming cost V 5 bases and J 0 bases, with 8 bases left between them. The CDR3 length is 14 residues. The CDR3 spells CASSAGYSGNTIYF. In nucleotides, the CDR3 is TGTGCCAGCAGTGCGGGGTACTCTGGAAACACCATATATTTT.

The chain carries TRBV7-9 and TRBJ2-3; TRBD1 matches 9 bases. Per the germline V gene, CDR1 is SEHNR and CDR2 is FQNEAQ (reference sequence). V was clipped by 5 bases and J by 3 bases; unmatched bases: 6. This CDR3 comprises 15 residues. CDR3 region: CASSRQGVGTDTQYF. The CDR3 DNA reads TGTGCCAGCAGCAGACAGGGGGTGGGGACAGATACGCAGTATTTT.

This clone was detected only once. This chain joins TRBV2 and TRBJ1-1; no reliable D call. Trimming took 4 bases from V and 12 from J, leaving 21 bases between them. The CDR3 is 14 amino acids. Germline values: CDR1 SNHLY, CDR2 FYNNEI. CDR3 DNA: TGTGCCAGCAGTGGGGATTGGGCAGAGGGTAGAACTTTCTTT. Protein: CASSGDWAEGRTFF.